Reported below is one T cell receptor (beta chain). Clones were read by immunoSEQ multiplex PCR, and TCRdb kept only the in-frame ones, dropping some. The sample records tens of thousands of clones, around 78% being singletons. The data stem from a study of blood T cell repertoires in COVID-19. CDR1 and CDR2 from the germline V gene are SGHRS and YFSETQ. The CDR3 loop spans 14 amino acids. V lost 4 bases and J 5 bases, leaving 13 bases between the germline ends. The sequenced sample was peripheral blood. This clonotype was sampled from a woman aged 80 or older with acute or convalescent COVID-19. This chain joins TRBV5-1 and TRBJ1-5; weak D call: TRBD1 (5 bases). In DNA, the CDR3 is TGCGCCAGCAGCCCCGGAGGGGCGGATCAGCCCCAGCATTTT. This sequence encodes CASSPGGADQPQHF.